This record concerns one T cell receptor beta chain sequence. Treatment noted: some 20 received Ad26.COV2.S at low or high dose, single or two shots; five or six received placebo; per-sample allocation not given. Specimen acquisition occurred on day 63 following the initial vaccine or placebo injection. The CDR3 contains 10 residues. Germline values: CDR1 SQVTM, CDR2 ANQGSEA. The ends were cut back, 4 bases at V and 4 bases at J, with 4 bases in the middle. Clones were sequenced by immunoSEQ multiplex PCR, and TCRdb holds only the in-frame ones, with some missing. The profile shows about 350,000 clones, roughly 85% of them singletons. These data come from a study of Ad26.COV2.S vaccination and SARS-CoV-2 variants.

This chain links TRBV29-1 with TRBJ1-2; no definite D call. The input for sequencing was peripheral blood, taken in a trial of Ad26.COV2.S vaccine versus placebo. The receptor comes from a person aged 18-60 years who received the Ad26.COV2.S COVID-19 vaccine or a placebo. The CDR3 nucleotides read TGCAGCGTTGGGAGCTATGGCTACACCTTC. Translating gives CSVGSYGYTF.